This is a list of T cell receptor beta chains from one sample in a study of CD8 T cells in ankylosing spondylitis. TCRdb used MiXCR to reprocess the 5' RACE reads, holding one entry per CDR3 protein. The sample records a few hundred thousand distinct CDR3 sequences, over 15% being singletons. The sequenced sample was blood, either unsorted or a sorted T cell fraction (not recorded which). The receptors were sampled from a male donor with ankylosing spondylitis or in good health (not recorded which). Each CDR3 is given with its conserved first and last residue. The D gene is left open where the match is weak. Clone size is stated in some rows and not others, as once, few, many or a class when expanded.

D gene: TRBD2; J gene: TRBJ2-1; clone size: few; V gene: TRBV29-1; CDR3 protein: CSVEGTSASSYNEQFF; CDR3 DNA: TGCAGCGTTGAGGGGACTAGCGCCAGCTCCTACAATGAGCAGTTCTTC
D gene: .; J gene: TRBJ2-3; clone size: .; V gene: TRBV18; CDR3 protein: CASSPPSQMTSTDTQYF; CDR3 DNA: TGTGCCAGCTCACCACCGTCCCAGATGACTAGCACAGATACGCAGTATTTT
D gene: .; J gene: TRBJ2-2; clone size: .; V gene: TRBV7-9; CDR3 protein: CATSKGPAGELFF; CDR3 DNA: TGTGCCACCAGTAAGGGGCCAGCTGGGGAGCTGTTTTTT
D gene: TRBD2; J gene: TRBJ2-1; clone size: .; V gene: TRBV12-3/TRBV12-4; CDR3 protein: CASSREAGGDEQFF; CDR3 DNA: TGTGCCAGCAGTAGAGAAGCGGGAGGTGATGAGCAGTTCTTC
D gene: .; J gene: TRBJ2-5; clone size: .; V gene: TRBV6-2/TRBV6-3; CDR3 protein: CASSYSREGAIETQYF; CDR3 DNA: TGTGCCAGCAGTTACTCCAGAGAAGGGGCCATAGAGACCCAGTACTTC
D gene: .; J gene: TRBJ2-7; clone size: .; V gene: TRBV10-2; CDR3 protein: CASSALRAYEQYF; CDR3 DNA: TGCGCCAGCAGCGCTCTTAGAGCCTACGAGCAGTACTTC
D gene: TRBD1; J gene: TRBJ2-1; clone size: few; V gene: TRBV6-6; CDR3 protein: CASSPTGDNEQFF; CDR3 DNA: TGTGCCAGCAGTCCGACAGGGGATAATGAGCAGTTCTTC
D gene: .; J gene: TRBJ2-7; clone size: .; V gene: TRBV4-1; CDR3 protein: CASSQAGETYEQYF; CDR3 DNA: TGCGCCAGCAGCCAAGCGGGAGAAACCTACGAGCAGTACTTC
D gene: .; J gene: TRBJ1-2; clone size: .; V gene: TRBV7-6; CDR3 protein: CASSGGGNYGYTF; CDR3 DNA: TGTGCCAGCAGCGGAGGGGGAAACTATGGCTACACCTTC
D gene: TRBD1; J gene: TRBJ2-5; clone size: .; V gene: TRBV11-2; CDR3 protein: CASRSTGTGWETQYF; CDR3 DNA: TGTGCCAGCAGATCTACCGGGACAGGGTGGGAGACCCAGTACTTC
D gene: TRBD1; J gene: TRBJ2-7; clone size: .; V gene: TRBV7-3; CDR3 protein: CASSSDRDRATYEQYF; CDR3 DNA: TGTGCCAGCAGCTCGGACCGGGACAGGGCTACCTACGAGCAGTACTTC
D gene: .; J gene: TRBJ2-2; clone size: .; V gene: TRBV19; CDR3 protein: CASRSGDTGELFF; CDR3 DNA: TGTGCCAGTAGATCCGGGGACACCGGGGAGCTGTTTTTT
D gene: TRBD1; J gene: TRBJ2-5; clone size: .; V gene: TRBV15; CDR3 protein: CATSRTKGQTKETQYF; CDR3 DNA: TGTGCCACCAGCAGGACGAAGGGACAGACCAAAGAGACCCAGTACTTC
D gene: .; J gene: TRBJ2-2; clone size: few; V gene: TRBV27; CDR3 protein: CASSTGQPNTGELFF; CDR3 DNA: TGTGCCAGCAGTACCGGACAGCCGAACACCGGGGAGCTGTTTTTT
D gene: .; J gene: TRBJ1-2; clone size: many; V gene: TRBV20-1; CDR3 protein: CSAREALVVGYGYTF; CDR3 DNA: TGCAGTGCTAGAGAAGCGTTGGTAGTCGGCTATGGCTACACCTTC
D gene: .; J gene: TRBJ2-2; clone size: .; V gene: TRBV12-3/TRBV12-4; CDR3 protein: CASVLANTGELFF; CDR3 DNA: TGTGCCAGCGTACTAGCGAACACCGGGGAGCTGTTTTTT
D gene: .; J gene: TRBJ2-3; clone size: .; V gene: TRBV29-1; CDR3 protein: CSALSTTDTQYF; CDR3 DNA: TGCAGCGCCCTGAGTACCACAGATACGCAGTATTTT
D gene: TRBD1; J gene: TRBJ2-7; clone size: few; V gene: TRBV5-1; CDR3 protein: CASSLEGAGNEQYF; CDR3 DNA: TGCGCCAGCAGCTTGGAGGGGGCGGGCAACGAGCAGTACTTC
D gene: TRBD1; J gene: TRBJ2-7; clone size: .; V gene: TRBV28; CDR3 protein: CASSPQGADAYEQYF; CDR3 DNA: TGTGCCAGCAGCCCCCAGGGGGCGGACGCTTACGAGCAGTACTTC
D gene: .; J gene: TRBJ2-7; clone size: .; V gene: TRBV20-1; CDR3 protein: CSARERVRYEQYF; CDR3 DNA: TGCAGTGCTAGAGAGCGGGTCCGCTACGAGCAGTACTTC
D gene: .; J gene: TRBJ2-3; clone size: many; V gene: TRBV15; CDR3 protein: CATSRGLDASTDTQYF; CDR3 DNA: TGTGCCACCAGCAGAGGACTAGACGCAAGCACAGATACGCAGTATTTT
D gene: .; J gene: TRBJ2-7; clone size: .; V gene: TRBV7-8; CDR3 protein: CASSLERSYEQYF; CDR3 DNA: TGTGCCAGCAGCTTAGAACGATCCTACGAGCAGTACTTC
D gene: TRBD2; J gene: TRBJ2-7; clone size: few; V gene: TRBV10-2; CDR3 protein: CASSSSGAYEQYF; CDR3 DNA: TGCGCCAGCAGTAGTAGCGGGGCCTACGAGCAGTACTTC
D gene: .; J gene: TRBJ2-3; clone size: few; V gene: TRBV29-1; CDR3 protein: CSVEEGWPSTDTQYF; CDR3 DNA: TGCAGCGTTGAAGAGGGGTGGCCTAGCACAGATACGCAGTATTTT
D gene: .; J gene: TRBJ2-7; clone size: many; V gene: TRBV20-1; CDR3 protein: CSARERDYYEQYF; CDR3 DNA: TGCAGTGCTAGAGAGCGGGATTACTACGAGCAGTACTTC
D gene: .; J gene: TRBJ2-1; clone size: few; V gene: TRBV21-1; CDR3 protein: CASSKIIAGGPIQANEQFF; CDR3 DNA: TGTGCCAGCAGCAAAATAATAGCGGGAGGGCCTATCCAAGCCAATGAGCAGTTCTTC
D gene: TRBD1; J gene: TRBJ1-4; clone size: .; V gene: TRBV15; CDR3 protein: CATSRDRGRGEKLFF; CDR3 DNA: TGTGCCACCAGCAGAGACAGGGGGCGTGGGGAAAAACTGTTTTTT
D gene: TRBD1; J gene: TRBJ2-7; clone size: few; V gene: TRBV5-6; CDR3 protein: CASSPGTGPTEQYF; CDR3 DNA: TGTGCCAGCAGCCCGGGGACAGGGCCAACCGAGCAGTACTTC
D gene: TRBD1; J gene: TRBJ2-1; clone size: few; V gene: TRBV24-1; CDR3 protein: CATSDRDRGRNEQFF; CDR3 DNA: TGTGCCACCAGTGATCGGGACAGGGGGCGGAATGAGCAGTTCTTC
D gene: TRBD1; J gene: TRBJ2-7; clone size: few; V gene: TRBV29-1; CDR3 protein: CSAIRTGAYEQYF; CDR3 DNA: TGCAGCGCCATAAGGACAGGGGCCTACGAGCAGTACTTC
D gene: TRBD1; J gene: TRBJ2-2; clone size: .; V gene: TRBV4-1; CDR3 protein: CASSQRAGGGELFF; CDR3 DNA: TGCGCCAGCAGCCAACGAGCAGGGGGTGGGGAGCTGTTTTTT
D gene: .; J gene: TRBJ2-7; clone size: many; V gene: TRBV29-1; CDR3 protein: CSVRSGGSYEQYF; CDR3 DNA: TGCAGCGTTCGGAGCGGCGGCTCCTACGAGCAGTACTTC
D gene: .; J gene: TRBJ2-7; clone size: .; V gene: TRBV27; CDR3 protein: CASSYGTPAYEQYF; CDR3 DNA: TGTGCCAGCAGTTACGGGACACCAGCCTACGAGCAGTACTTC
D gene: .; J gene: TRBJ2-5; clone size: .; V gene: TRBV29-1; CDR3 protein: CSGASQQETQYF; CDR3 DNA: TGCAGCGGAGCTTCACAGCAGGAGACCCAGTACTTC
D gene: TRBD2; J gene: TRBJ2-3; clone size: few; V gene: TRBV9; CDR3 protein: CASSAPIGLAGVASTDTQYF; CDR3 DNA: TGTGCCAGCAGCGCCCCGATCGGGCTAGCGGGAGTGGCTAGCACAGATACGCAGTATTTT
D gene: .; J gene: TRBJ2-7; clone size: few; V gene: TRBV6-1; CDR3 protein: CASKKTVGSYEQYF; CDR3 DNA: TGTGCCAGCAAAAAGACAGTGGGCTCCTACGAGCAGTACTTC
D gene: TRBD1; J gene: TRBJ2-6; clone size: .; V gene: TRBV6-1; CDR3 protein: CASSEQGAGSGANVLTF; CDR3 DNA: TGTGCCAGCAGTGAGCAGGGGGCTGGCTCTGGGGCCAACGTCCTGACTTTC
D gene: .; J gene: TRBJ1-6; clone size: .; V gene: TRBV4-1; CDR3 protein: CASRERIVSYNSPLHF; CDR3 DNA: TGCGCCAGCAGGGAACGGATTGTCTCCTATAATTCACCCCTCCACTTT
D gene: .; J gene: TRBJ2-5; clone size: few; V gene: TRBV20-1; CDR3 protein: CSARGEREPQETQYF; CDR3 DNA: TGCAGTGCTAGAGGGGAGAGGGAACCCCAAGAGACCCAGTACTTC
D gene: TRBD2; J gene: TRBJ2-1; clone size: many; V gene: TRBV5-1; CDR3 protein: CASSLHFASGRYNEQFF; CDR3 DNA: TGCGCCAGCAGCTTACACTTCGCTAGCGGCCGTTACAATGAGCAGTTCTTC
D gene: .; J gene: TRBJ2-3; clone size: .; V gene: TRBV20-1; CDR3 protein: CSARGTGPSTDTQYF; CDR3 DNA: TGCAGTGCTAGGGGCACAGGGCCTAGCACAGATACGCAGTATTTT
D gene: .; J gene: TRBJ2-6; clone size: .; V gene: TRBV12-3/TRBV12-4; CDR3 protein: CASSFGGVGANVLTF; CDR3 DNA: TGTGCCAGCAGTTTTGGAGGGGTCGGGGCCAACGTCCTGACTTTC
D gene: .; J gene: TRBJ2-7; clone size: few; V gene: TRBV6-2/TRBV6-3; CDR3 protein: CASSALDSYEQYF; CDR3 DNA: TGTGCCAGCAGTGCCCTGGACAGCTACGAGCAGTACTTC
D gene: TRBD1; J gene: TRBJ2-3; clone size: many; V gene: TRBV14; CDR3 protein: CASSRPGTGVDTQYF; CDR3 DNA: TGTGCCAGCAGCCGTCCCGGGACAGGGGTGGATACGCAGTATTTT
D gene: TRBD2; J gene: TRBJ2-7; clone size: .; V gene: TRBV29-1; CDR3 protein: CSVEVSGGNYEQYF; CDR3 DNA: TGCAGCGTTGAAGTCTCGGGAGGTAACTACGAGCAGTACTTC
D gene: TRBD2; J gene: TRBJ2-2; clone size: .; V gene: TRBV6-1; CDR3 protein: CASSPREGLFTGELFF; CDR3 DNA: TGTGCCAGCAGTCCGCGGGAGGGCCTTTTCACCGGGGAGCTGTTTTTT
D gene: .; J gene: TRBJ2-3; clone size: .; V gene: TRBV6-5; CDR3 protein: CASSYTSTDTQYF; CDR3 DNA: TGTGCCAGCAGTTATACTAGCACAGATACGCAGTATTTT
D gene: TRBD2; J gene: TRBJ2-1; clone size: .; V gene: TRBV6-1; CDR3 protein: CASSATTSGRPNEQFF; CDR3 DNA: TGTGCCAGCAGCGCAACGACTAGCGGGAGGCCCAATGAGCAGTTCTTC
D gene: .; J gene: TRBJ1-3; clone size: few; V gene: TRBV20-1; CDR3 protein: CSARDWANTIYF; CDR3 DNA: TGCAGTGCTAGAGATTGGGCAAACACCATATATTTT
D gene: .; J gene: TRBJ1-4; clone size: .; V gene: TRBV4-3; CDR3 protein: CASSHRDTGEKLFF; CDR3 DNA: TGCGCCAGCAGCCACCGGGACACGGGGGAAAAACTGTTTTTT
D gene: .; J gene: TRBJ2-7; clone size: many; V gene: TRBV7-2; CDR3 protein: CASSYLEGRYEQYF; CDR3 DNA: TGTGCCAGCAGTTACCTAGAGGGTCGCTACGAGCAGTACTTC
D gene: .; J gene: TRBJ2-1; clone size: .; V gene: TRBV9; CDR3 protein: CASSVAGSGYNEQFF; CDR3 DNA: TGTGCCAGCAGCGTAGCAGGAAGTGGTTACAATGAGCAGTTCTTC
D gene: .; J gene: TRBJ2-1; clone size: few; V gene: TRBV7-3; CDR3 protein: CASSLNDPLGEQFF; CDR3 DNA: TGTGCCAGCAGCTTAAACGACCCCCTTGGCGAGCAGTTCTTC
D gene: TRBD1; J gene: TRBJ1-1; clone size: many; V gene: TRBV12-3/TRBV12-4; CDR3 protein: CASSLGQGDTEAFF; CDR3 DNA: TGTGCCAGCAGCTTGGGACAGGGGGACACTGAAGCTTTCTTT
D gene: TRBD1; J gene: TRBJ1-4; clone size: .; V gene: TRBV4-1; CDR3 protein: CASSQVLTGGRSEKLFF; CDR3 DNA: TGCGCCAGCAGCCAAGTTCTTACAGGGGGACGAAGTGAAAAACTGTTTTTT
D gene: .; J gene: TRBJ2-7; clone size: .; V gene: TRBV12-3/TRBV12-4; CDR3 protein: CASSFSGEGYEQYF; CDR3 DNA: TGTGCCAGCAGTTTTTCGGGAGAGGGCTACGAGCAGTACTTC
D gene: TRBD2; J gene: TRBJ2-3; clone size: .; V gene: TRBV25-1; CDR3 protein: CASSDLAGLTDTQYF; CDR3 DNA: TGTGCCAGCAGTGATCTAGCGGGGCTCACAGATACGCAGTATTTT
D gene: TRBD2; J gene: TRBJ2-1; clone size: many; V gene: TRBV7-9; CDR3 protein: CASSLISGTNNNEQFF; CDR3 DNA: TGTGCCAGCAGCCTCATTAGCGGGACGAACAACAATGAGCAGTTCTTC
D gene: .; J gene: TRBJ2-2; clone size: many; V gene: TRBV5-4; CDR3 protein: CASTPGENTGELFF; CDR3 DNA: TGTGCCAGCACCCCGGGAGAGAACACCGGGGAGCTGTTTTTT